Below, one T cell receptor beta chain is given with its context. Germline CDR1 and CDR2: LNHDA and SQIVND (reference sequence). CDR3 length: 15 amino acids. The V gene lost 0 bases and the J gene lost 0 bases, with 6 bases spanning the gap. Original processing methods: Estimates of nucleated cell counts were drawn from the amplification of reference gene primers. Some clones are missing from TCRdb's copy, which holds only in-frame ones; the method was immunoSEQ multiplex PCR. D and trimming come from the DNA, and the V and J calls and clone size come from that table. Of some 63,000 clones in the sample, 65% to 90% were seen once. The data originate from a study of blood T cell repertoires in COVID-19. The wider study: Acute and convalescent COVID-19 samples came from the United States, Italy and Spain. The analysed material was cDNA or gDNA that came from T cells, B-cell-depleted T cells, or PBMCs.

Sample: peripheral blood. The source is a human donor in a cohort sampled during active COVID-19. The gene calls are TRBV19 and TRBJ2-1, with unresolved D. The CDR3 nucleotides read TGTGCCAGTAGTATAGAGAGGCTCTCCTACAATGAGCAGTTCTTC. Its translation is CASSIERLSYNEQFF.